This TCR beta chain is drawn from a study of shared clonotypes between healthy human individuals. In regard to this clone: What it recognizes is unknown.

The germline V gene has CDR1 MDHEN and CDR2 SYDVKM. There are 16 residues in the CDR3. Trimming cost V 6 bases and J 0 bases, with 16 bases left between them. Study observations and caveats: Compared with clonotypes that all four donors shared, non-shared clonotypes had lower generation probabilities.

Sequencing was performed with immunoSEQ multiplex PCR; in TCRdb, only in-frame clones are kept and a portion is missing. The data contain 2 million to 2.5 million clones, around 92% of them singletons. The TCR comes from a man aged 18 to 29 in good health. Some clones in this sample may be carry-over from other donors' samples. The genes are TRBV28 and TRBJ2-3, with D tentatively TRBD1 (6 bases). The specimen was naive CD4+ T cells from PBMCs. Sample subset: CD45RA+ positively selected. CDR3 nucleotides: TGTGCCAGCAGCCCGCCCCAGGGGCCCAGCACAGATACGCAGTATTTT. It is translated as CASSPPQGPSTDTQYF.